The rows below give T cell receptor beta chains drawn from one sample of a study of T cells in Graves' hyperthyroidism and ophthalmopathy. MiXCR, run by TCRdb on the multiplex PCR reads, gives a single entry per CDR3 protein. The sample lists about 480,000 distinct CDR3 sequences, roughly 22% occurring once. The sequenced material came from blood. These receptors were collected from a woman between 70 and 85 years old with Graves' ophthalmopathy. Both conserved end residues are part of each CDR3. D genes are given only for firm matches. A row's size may be missing; if present it is once, few, many or a size class.

>16|TRBV10-3|TRBJ2-1|.|.
TGTGCCATCAGTGAGTCATGGAGCGGTACCTACAATGAGCAGTTCTTC
CAISESWSGTYNEQFF
>14|TRBV6-5|TRBJ2-7|.|.
TGTGCCAGCAGTTACTCCTACGAGGGTGCCGAGCAGTACTTC
CASSYSYEGAEQYF
>16|TRBV18|TRBJ1-1|.|once
TGTGCCAGCTCACCCTCAGGGGCGGGTGGGAACACTGAAGCTTTCTTT
CASSPSGAGGNTEAFF
>14|TRBV12-3/TRBV12-4|TRBJ1-5|.|few
TGTGCCAGCAGTTTTGGCCTTAGCAATCAGCCCCAGCATTTT
CASSFGLSNQPQHF
>13|TRBV9|TRBJ2-1|.|.
TGTGCCAGCAGCGTAGAAGGGGATGGTGAGCAGTTCTTC
CASSVEGDGEQFF
>15|TRBV2|TRBJ1-6|.|.
TGTGCCAGCAGTGAAGACAGGGCAAAGAATTCACCCCTCCACTTT
CASSEDRAKNSPLHF
>14|TRBV20-1|TRBJ2-5|TRBD2|many
TGCAGTGCCACTTTGACTAGCGGGAGAGAGACCCAGTACTTC
CSATLTSGRETQYF
>14|TRBV3-1|TRBJ2-5|.|few
TGTGCCAGCAGCCAAGCCCCCATCCAAGAGACCCAGTACTTC
CASSQAPIQETQYF
>13|TRBV19|TRBJ2-3|.|once
TGTGCCAGTAGTATGATCGCACCAGATACGCAGTATTTT
CASSMIAPDTQYF
>15|TRBV7-6|TRBJ2-3|TRBD1|few
TGTGCCAGCAGCCCCAGACAGGGGGGCAGAGATACGCAGTATTTT
CASSPRQGGRDTQYF
>16|TRBV6-2/TRBV6-3|TRBJ2-1|.|once
TGTGCCAGCAGTTTGTACCGGGACATATCGTACAATGAGCAGTTCTTC
CASSLYRDISYNEQFF
>17|TRBV10-1|TRBJ1-1|.|few
TGCGCCAGCAGTGAGTCGAACACAGGGCGGAGAAACACTGAAGCTTTCTTT
CASSESNTGRRNTEAFF
>13|TRBV7-2|TRBJ2-3|TRBD2|many
TGTGCCAGCAGAATTGGGGGAGGGCCGACGCAGTATTTT
CASRIGGGPTQYF
>14|TRBV12-3/TRBV12-4|TRBJ1-2|.|few
TGTGCCAGCAGTTTTACCGGGGCTTGGCCCCTCTTAACCTTC
CASSFTGAWPLLTF
>15|TRBV29-1|TRBJ2-4|TRBD1|.
TGCAGCGTTGCCCCCCAGACAGGGGGCCAAAACATTCAGTACTTC
CSVAPQTGGQNIQYF
>15|TRBV20-1|TRBJ2-3|TRBD2|few
TGCAGTGCTAGTTACGGCGGGAGGAGCACAGATACGCAGTATTTT
CSASYGGRSTDTQYF
>15|TRBV7-9|TRBJ2-7|TRBD2|few
TGTGCCAGCAGCTTATGGGTGGGAGGGAGGTCCGAGCAGTACTTC
CASSLWVGGRSEQYF
>14|TRBV5-5|TRBJ1-3|.|.
TGTGCCAGCAGCGCGGACCTATTTGGGAACACCATATATTTT
CASSADLFGNTIYF
>13|TRBV6-6|TRBJ1-2|.|few
TGTGCCAGCAGTTACGCAGGGGCGGGTGGCTACACCTTC
CASSYAGAGGYTF
>12|TRBV27|TRBJ2-7|.|few
TGTGCCAGCAGTTTACAGGCCCACGAGCAGTACTTC
CASSLQAHEQYF
>12|TRBV6-2/TRBV6-3|TRBJ2-7|.|once
TGTGCCAGCAAAGGACAGGGAGGGGAGCAGTACTTC
CASKGQGGEQYF
>14|TRBV5-1|TRBJ1-2|.|.
TGCGCCAGCAGCTTGGAGGTTTATCAGAGGGGCTACACCTTC
CASSLEVYQRGYTF
>15|TRBV2|TRBJ1-4|.|many
TGTGCCAGCTATGGCAAAGGGGCCCTTAATGAAAAACTGTTTTTT
CASYGKGALNEKLFF
>13|TRBV6-1|TRBJ2-4|TRBD1|many
TGTGCCAGCAGTCGCACGACAGGGGACATTCAGTACTTC
CASSRTTGDIQYF
>14|TRBV30|TRBJ2-1|.|few
TGTGCCTGGAGTTTACCGGGGCAGCAGGATGAGCAGTTCTTC
CAWSLPGQQDEQFF
>14|TRBV12-3/TRBV12-4|TRBJ1-4|TRBD1|.
TGTGCCAGCAGTTTCGAGACAGGGGATGAAAAACTGTTTTTT
CASSFETGDEKLFF
>15|TRBV27|TRBJ1-2|.|few
TGTGCCAGCAGTTTATTCGGGCAGATGGTGGGTGGCTACACCTTC
CASSLFGQMVGGYTF
>17|TRBV6-1|TRBJ2-2|TRBD2|.
TGTGCCAGCAGTCCCGGGACTAGCGGGAGGGCCACCGGGGAGCTGTTTTTT
CASSPGTSGRATGELFF
>14|TRBV30|TRBJ2-2|.|few
TGTGCCTGGAGTGTAACAGCGAACACCGGGGAGCTGTTTTTT
CAWSVTANTGELFF
>13|TRBV20-1|TRBJ1-1|.|many
TGCAGTGCTAGAGTACGAGTGAGCACTGAAGCTTTCTTT
CSARVRVSTEAFF
>12|TRBV20-1|TRBJ2-1|.|few
TGCAGTGCTAGAATGGGTTACAATGAGCAGTTCTTC
CSARMGYNEQFF
>16|TRBV18|TRBJ2-3|TRBD1|.
TGTGCCAGCTCACCACCGCTGGGACAGAGCACAGATACGCAGTATTTT
CASSPPLGQSTDTQYF
>12|TRBV20-1|TRBJ2-7|.|.
TGCAGTGCTAGGCCCGGGACCTGCGAGCAGTACTTC
CSARPGTCEQYF
>11|TRBV7-2|TRBJ1-4|.|few
TGTGCCAGCAGCCAGAACCGAAAACTGTTTTTT
CASSQNRKLFF
>14|TRBV7-9|TRBJ2-7|.|few
TGTGCCAGCAGCCCCGGAACAGGGTTGAACGAGCAGTACTTC
CASSPGTGLNEQYF
>15|TRBV4-2|TRBJ2-2|.|.
TGTGCCAGCAGCCAAGACGGAGGGAACACCGGGGAGCTGTTTTTT
CASSQDGGNTGELFF
>14|TRBV6-1|TRBJ1-1|TRBD1|many
TGTGCCAGCAGTTCACAGGGGCCAGACACTGAAGCTTTCTTT
CASSSQGPDTEAFF
>13|TRBV28|TRBJ1-1|.|.
TGTGCCAGCTGTTTGGCAGGGATGACTGAAGCTTTCTTT
CASCLAGMTEAFF
>18|TRBV5-6|TRBJ2-7|TRBD2|.
TGTGCCAGCAGCTTCCGGTTAGCGGGCCAAATCGGGCGCTACGAGCAGTACTTC
CASSFRLAGQIGRYEQYF
>13|TRBV6-1|TRBJ1-2|.|many
TGTGCCAGCAGACAGGCGACTAACTATGGCTACACCTTC
CASRQATNYGYTF
>13|TRBV7-3|TRBJ2-2|.|many
TGTGCCAGCAGCTTAACGAACACCGGGGAGCTGTTTTTT
CASSLTNTGELFF
>16|TRBV5-1|TRBJ1-1|.|few
TGCGCCAGCAGCTGGACGATAGCCGGCGGGGGCACTGAAGCTTTCTTT
CASSWTIAGGGTEAFF